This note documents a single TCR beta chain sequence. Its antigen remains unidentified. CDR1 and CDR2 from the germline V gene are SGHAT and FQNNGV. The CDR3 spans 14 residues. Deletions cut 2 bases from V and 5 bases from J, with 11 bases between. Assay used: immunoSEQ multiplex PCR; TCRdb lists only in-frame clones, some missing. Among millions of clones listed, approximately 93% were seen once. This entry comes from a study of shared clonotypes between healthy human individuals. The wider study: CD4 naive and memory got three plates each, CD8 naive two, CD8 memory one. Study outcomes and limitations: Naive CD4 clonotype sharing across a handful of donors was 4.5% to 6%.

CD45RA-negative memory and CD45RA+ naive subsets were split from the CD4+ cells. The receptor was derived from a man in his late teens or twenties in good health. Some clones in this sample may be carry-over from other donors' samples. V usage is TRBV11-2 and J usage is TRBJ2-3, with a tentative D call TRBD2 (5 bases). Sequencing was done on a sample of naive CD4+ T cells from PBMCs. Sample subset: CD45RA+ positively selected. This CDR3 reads CASSLRSRGDTQYF. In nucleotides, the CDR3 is TGTGCCAGCAGCTTAAGATCCCGGGGAGATACGCAGTATTTT.